This T cell receptor beta chain came from a study of blood T cell repertoires in COVID-19. About the research overall: There were acute and convalescent COVID-19 samples, and they came from the United States, Italy and Spain. The analysed material was cDNA or gDNA that came from T cells, B-cell-depleted T cells, or PBMCs.

This CDR3 is built from 13 residues. V was pared by 1 base and J by 5 bases, with 6 bases between. Germline-derived CDR1 and CDR2 are MGHRA and YSYEKL. Authors' methods: Amplifying reference gene primers gave estimates of nucleated cell counts. Libraries were prepared by immunoSEQ multiplex PCR; TCRdb keeps only in-frame clonotypes and omits some of them. V, J and clone size are those of that table, while D and trimming were read from the DNA. Of 150,000 to 200,000 clones listed, over 75% are singletons. The sequence was collected from a man in his 60s with active or convalescent COVID-19. The gene calls are TRBV4-1 and TRBJ1-5; D unresolved. Sequenced input: peripheral blood. The CDR3 sequence is CASSQVLDQPQHF. CDR3 bases: TGCGCCAGCAGCCAAGTCCTAGATCAGCCCCAGCATTTT.